The source of this T cell receptor beta chain is a study of early T cells in non-severe SARS-CoV-2 infection. The overall study: The authors sequenced bulk RNA from unsorted whole blood, leaving chains unpaired. Regarding the study as a whole: Comparison of clonotypes with VDJdb favored anti-spike CD8 responses while missing private and CD4 specificities.

This clonotype came up a few times. No antigen is known for it. CDR1 SQVTM and CDR2 ANQGSEA come from the germline V gene. The V and J ends lost 3 bases and 5 bases respectively, with 10 bases between them. CDR3 length equals 12 residues. Each single cDNA molecule received a unique molecular identifier. Each CDR3 protein gets one entry after TCRdb re-called the 5' RACE reads with MiXCR. The table has approximately 27,000 distinct CDR3 sequences, 5.5% to 6% seen once. This receptor was obtained from an adult who was a healthcare worker with PCR-confirmed SARS-CoV-2 infection or an uninfected control (not recorded which). Sequenced: whole blood. V gene TRBV29-1 combines with J gene TRBJ1-1, with a tentative D call TRBD1 (5 bases). The CDR3 nucleotides read TGCAGCGTTGACAGGGTACGGACTGAAGCTTTCTTT. This sequence encodes CSVDRVRTEAFF.